This T cell receptor beta chain was obtained from a study of CXCR3-negative and CXCR3-positive naive CD8 T cells. This CDR3 comprises 15 residues. Germline CDR1 is SGHRS and CDR2 is YFSETQ. TRB cDNA libraries were made by UMI-labeled 5' RACE. TCRdb derives one entry per CDR3 protein from the 5' RACE reads, leaving out DNA. Recorded here are about 63,000 distinct CDR3 sequences; the top ten clones represent 4.8%. Points from the study as a whole: Naive CXCR3-negative and CXCR3-positive cells had similar TRBV-TRBJ usage; memory differed. For CXCR3-positive naive cells, TRB CDR3s were more hydrophobic than those of CXCR3-negative naive cells.

In regard to this clonotype: Its cognate antigen is unknown.

J is TRBJ2-1 and V is TRBV5-1; the TRBD1 assignment by TCRdb is unverifiable without DNA. This clonotype was obtained from a human donor in good health. Some clones in this sample may be carry-over from other donors' samples. Sequencing was performed on naive CXCR3+ CD8+ T cells from blood. Subset: CD45RO-CCR7+CD27+CD95- naive CD8+ T cells expressing CXCR3 (TNR3+). CDR3 sequence reads: CASSYATGGPNEQFF.